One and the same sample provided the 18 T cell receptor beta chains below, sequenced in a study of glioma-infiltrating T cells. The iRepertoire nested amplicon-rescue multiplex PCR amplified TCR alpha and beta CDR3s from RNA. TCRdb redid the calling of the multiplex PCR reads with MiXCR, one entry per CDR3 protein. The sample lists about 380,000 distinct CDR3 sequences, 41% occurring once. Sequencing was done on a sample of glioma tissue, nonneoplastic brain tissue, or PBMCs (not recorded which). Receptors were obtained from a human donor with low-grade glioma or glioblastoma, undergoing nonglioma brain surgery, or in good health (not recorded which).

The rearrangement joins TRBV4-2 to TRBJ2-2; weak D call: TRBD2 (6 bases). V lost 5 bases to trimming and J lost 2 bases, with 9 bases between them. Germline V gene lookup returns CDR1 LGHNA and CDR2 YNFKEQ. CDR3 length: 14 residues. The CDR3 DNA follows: TGTGCCAGCAGCGGCGGGGAAAACACCGGGGAGCTGTTTTTT. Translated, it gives CASSGGENTGELFF.

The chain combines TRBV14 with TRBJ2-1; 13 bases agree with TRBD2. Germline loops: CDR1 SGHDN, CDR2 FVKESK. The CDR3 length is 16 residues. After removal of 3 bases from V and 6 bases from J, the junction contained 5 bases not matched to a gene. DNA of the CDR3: TGTGCCAGCAGCCAGTCCGGGACTAGCGGGATCAATGAGCAGTTCTTC. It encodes CASSQSGTSGINEQFF.

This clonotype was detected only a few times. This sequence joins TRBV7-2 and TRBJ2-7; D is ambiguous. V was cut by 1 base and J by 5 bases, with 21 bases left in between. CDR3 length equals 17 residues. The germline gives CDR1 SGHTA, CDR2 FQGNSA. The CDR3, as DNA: TGTGCCAGCAGCTTAGTCGTATGGGGAACAAACGGGCACGAGCAGTACTTC. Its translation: CASSLVVWGTNGHEQYF. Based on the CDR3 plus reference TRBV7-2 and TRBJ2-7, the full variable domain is GAGVSQSPSNKVTEKGKDVELRCDPISGHTALYWYRQSLGQGLEFLIYFQGNSAPDKSGLPSDRFSAERTGGSVSTLTIQRTQQEDSAVYLCASSLVVWGTNGHEQYFGPGTRLTVT.

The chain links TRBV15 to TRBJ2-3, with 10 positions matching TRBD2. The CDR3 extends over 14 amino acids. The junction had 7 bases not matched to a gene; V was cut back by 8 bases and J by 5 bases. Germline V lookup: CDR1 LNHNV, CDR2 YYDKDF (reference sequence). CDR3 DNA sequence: TGTGCCACCGTCAGCGGGAGGGCGGGAGATACGCAGTATTTT. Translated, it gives CATVSGRAGDTQYF.

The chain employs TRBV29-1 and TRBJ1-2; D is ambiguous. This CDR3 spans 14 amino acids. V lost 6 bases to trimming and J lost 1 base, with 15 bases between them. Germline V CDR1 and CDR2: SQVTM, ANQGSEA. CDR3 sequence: CSVNPTGGNYGYTF. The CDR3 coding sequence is TGCAGCGTCAACCCGACGGGAGGTAACTATGGCTACACCTTC.

CDR3 protein: CAIAWGGTEAFF. The CDR3 DNA follows: TGTGCCATCGCTTGGGGGGGCACTGAAGCTTTCTTT. The rearrangement joins TRBV10-3 to TRBJ1-1, with a possible D match to TRBD1 (5 bases). Germline-derived CDR1 and CDR2 are ENHRY and SYGVKD. CDR3 length equals 12 residues. Trimming pared 8 bases from V and 4 bases from J, leaving 11 bases between.

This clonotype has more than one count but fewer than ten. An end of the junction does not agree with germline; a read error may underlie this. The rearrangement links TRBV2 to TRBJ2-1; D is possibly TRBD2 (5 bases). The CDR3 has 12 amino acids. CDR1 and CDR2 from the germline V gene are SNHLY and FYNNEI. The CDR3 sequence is CAIVDWLGQAAF. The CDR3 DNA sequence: TGTGCCATCGTCGATTGGCTGGGCCAAGCGGCTTTC.

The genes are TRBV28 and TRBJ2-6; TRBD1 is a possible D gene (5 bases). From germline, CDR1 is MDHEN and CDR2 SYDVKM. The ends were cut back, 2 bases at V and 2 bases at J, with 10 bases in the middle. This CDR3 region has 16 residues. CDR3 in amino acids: CASSLQGSPGANVLTF. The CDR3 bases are TGTGCCAGCAGTTTACAGGGCAGCCCTGGGGCCAACGTCCTGACTTTC.

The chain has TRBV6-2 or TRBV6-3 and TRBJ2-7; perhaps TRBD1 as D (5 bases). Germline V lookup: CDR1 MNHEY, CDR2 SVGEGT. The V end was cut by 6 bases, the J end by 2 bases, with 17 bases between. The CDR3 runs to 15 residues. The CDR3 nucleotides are TGTGCCAGCAGCCCCTTAGGGGCGGCTACCTACGAGCAGTACTTC. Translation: CASSPLGAATYEQYF.

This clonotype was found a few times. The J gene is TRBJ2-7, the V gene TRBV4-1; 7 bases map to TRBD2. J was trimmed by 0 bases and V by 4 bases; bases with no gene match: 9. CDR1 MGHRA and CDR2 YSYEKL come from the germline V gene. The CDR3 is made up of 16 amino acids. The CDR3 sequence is CASSLASGLPSYEQYF. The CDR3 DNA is TGCGCCAGCAGCCTCGCTTCGGGACTACCCTCCTACGAGCAGTACTTC.

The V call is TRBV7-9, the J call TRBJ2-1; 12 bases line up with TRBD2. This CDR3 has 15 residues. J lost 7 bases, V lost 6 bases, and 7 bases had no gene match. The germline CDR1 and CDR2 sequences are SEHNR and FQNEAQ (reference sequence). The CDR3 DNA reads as TGTGCCAGCAGTCCGACTAGCGGGAGTCCGAATGAGCAGTTCTTC. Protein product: CASSPTSGSPNEQFF.

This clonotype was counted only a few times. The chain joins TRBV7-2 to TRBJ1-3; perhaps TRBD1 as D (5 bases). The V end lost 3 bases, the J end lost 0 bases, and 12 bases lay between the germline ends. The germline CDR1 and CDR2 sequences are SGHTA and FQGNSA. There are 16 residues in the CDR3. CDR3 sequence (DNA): TGTGCCAGCAGCTTCCTCGGGGCCAACTCTGGAAACACCATATATTTT. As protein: CASSFLGANSGNTIYF. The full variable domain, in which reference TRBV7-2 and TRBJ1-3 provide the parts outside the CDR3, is GAGVSQSPSNKVTEKGKDVELRCDPISGHTALYWYRQSLGQGLEFLIYFQGNSAPDKSGLPSDRFSAERTGGSVSTLTIQRTQQEDSAVYLCASSFLGANSGNTIYFGEGSWLTVV.

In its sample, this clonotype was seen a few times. CDR3 DNA sequence: TGTGCCAGCAGCGTAGGACTAGGGGACCTCAATGAGCAGTTCTTC. It specifies CASSVGLGDLNEQFF. The chain is built from TRBV27 and TRBJ2-1, with TRBD2 matching over 7 bases. V dropped 6 bases and J dropped 6; count of bases not matched to a gene: 11. This CDR3 region has 15 residues. The germline gives CDR1 MNHEY, CDR2 SMNVEV (reference sequence).

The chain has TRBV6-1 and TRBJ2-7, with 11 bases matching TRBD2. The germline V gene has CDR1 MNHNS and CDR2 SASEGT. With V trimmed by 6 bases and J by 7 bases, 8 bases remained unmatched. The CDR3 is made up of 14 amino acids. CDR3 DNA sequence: TGTGCCAGCAGGTGGACTAGCGGGCCGGGGGAGCAGTACTTC. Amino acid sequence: CASRWTSGPGEQYF.

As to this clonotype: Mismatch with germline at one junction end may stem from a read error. Written as DNA, the CDR3 is TGTGCCGGCAGTGACTTGGGGTTTGACACTGAAGCTTTCTTT. Protein sequence: CAGSDLGFDTEAFF. The J gene is TRBJ1-1, the V gene TRBV6-2 or TRBV6-3; no clear D. CDR3 length: 14 residues. Germline CDR1 and CDR2: MNHEY and SVGEGT.

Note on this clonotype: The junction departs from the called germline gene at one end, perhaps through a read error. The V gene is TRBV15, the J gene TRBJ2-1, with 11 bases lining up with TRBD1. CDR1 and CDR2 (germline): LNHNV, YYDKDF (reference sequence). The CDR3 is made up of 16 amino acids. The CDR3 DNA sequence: TGTGCCACCAGCAGAGACGGGACAGGGGGTTACAATGAGCAGTCCTTC. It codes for CATSRDGTGGYNEQSF.

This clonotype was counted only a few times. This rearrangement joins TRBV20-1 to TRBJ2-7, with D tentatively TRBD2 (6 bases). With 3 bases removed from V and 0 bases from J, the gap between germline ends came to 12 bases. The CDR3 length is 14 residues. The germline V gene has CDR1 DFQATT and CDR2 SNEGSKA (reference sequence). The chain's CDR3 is CSARGDFISYEQYF. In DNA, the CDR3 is TGCAGTGCTAGGGGGGACTTCATCTCCTACGAGCAGTACTTC.

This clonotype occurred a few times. CDR3 loop: CASTLQGADQPQHF. The CDR3 bases are TGTGCCAGCACGCTACAGGGGGCTGATCAGCCCCAGCATTTT. The chain uses TRBV12-3 or TRBV12-4 and TRBJ1-5, with 9 bases lining up with TRBD1. The J segment lost 5 bases and the V segment lost 7 bases, leaving 6 bases of the junction unmatched. The CDR3 totals 14 residues.